A selection of T cell receptor beta chains follows, all from one sample in a study of blood T cell repertoires in COVID-19. Some clones are missing from TCRdb's copy, which holds only in-frame ones; the method was immunoSEQ multiplex PCR. The table has around 300,000 clones, 88% seen once; the top ten hold 5%. Sequenced material: PBMCs or T cells enriched from blood (not recorded which). Receptor source: a man aged 25 to 40 who had recovered from COVID-19. Both conserved end residues are part of each CDR3. A D gene is named only where the DNA matches it firmly. Where a row states a size, it is once, few, many or the class of an expanded clone; other rows omit it.

clone_size	v_call	d_call	cdr3_length	j_call	cdr3_nt	cdr3_aa
-	TRBV5-6	-	17	TRBJ2-2	TGTGCCAGCAGCTTGAGGGGGTACTCGCTGAACACCGGGGAGCTGTTTTTT	CASSLRGYSLNTGELFF
-	TRBV18	TRBD1	15	TRBJ1-4	TGTGCCAGCTCCCAAAAACGGACAGGTGATGAAAAACTGTTTTTT	CASSQKRTGDEKLFF
-	TRBV4-2	-	16	TRBJ2-2	TGTGCCAGCAGCCAAGATCACGGGGGGAACACCGGGGAGCTGTTTTTT	CASSQDHGGNTGELFF
-	TRBV29-1	-	12	TRBJ2-7	TGCAGCGTTGCCGACAGGCTCCACGAGCAGTACTTC	CSVADRLHEQYF
-	TRBV11-2	-	14	TRBJ1-1	TGTGCCAGCAGCTTAGAGATAGGGGATACTGAAGCTTTCTTT	CASSLEIGDTEAFF
-	TRBV7-9	-	14	TRBJ1-1	TGTGCCAGCAGCTTACAGGGGTTGAACACTGAAGCTTTCTTT	CASSLQGLNTEAFF
-	TRBV5-1	TRBD2	22	TRBJ2-1	TGCGCCAGCAGCTTGGCCGGGACTAGCGGGGGGAACAAACTAAGCTCCTACAATGAGCAGTTCTTC	CASSLAGTSGGNKLSSYNEQFF
-	TRBV20-1	TRBD2	18	TRBJ2-5	TGCAGTGCTAGTTTAGTGACTAGCGGGGGTCTCTACCAAGAGACCCAGTACTTC	CSASLVTSGGLYQETQYF
once	TRBV4-1	-	13	TRBJ2-7	TGCGCCAGCAGCCAAGACGCGACAGGCGAGCAGTACTTC	CASSQDATGEQYF
once	TRBV3-1/TRBV3-2	-	13	TRBJ1-6	TGTGCCAGCAGCCGAGACGGGCGAGGGCCCCTCCACTTT	CASSRDGRGPLHF
-	TRBV28	TRBD1	15	TRBJ2-5	TGTGCCAGCAGACCCCCTGACAGGGACCAAGAGACCCAGTACTTC	CASRPPDRDQETQYF
-	TRBV2	-	14	TRBJ1-1	TGTGCCAGCAGTGTACAGGCATGGGACACTGAAGCTTTCTTT	CASSVQAWDTEAFF
-	TRBV7-9	-	11	TRBJ2-7	TGTGCCAGCAGCTCAATCTACGAGCAGTACTTC	CASSSIYEQYF
-	TRBV27	TRBD1	16	TRBJ2-1	TGTGCCAGCAGTTTATCCCCGACAGGGACCTACAATGAGCAGTTCTTC	CASSLSPTGTYNEQFF
-	TRBV27	TRBD1	16	TRBJ2-7	TGTGCCAGCAGTTTGTCTGTCGGGGACAGGGCCCTCGAGCAGTACTTC	CASSLSVGDRALEQYF
-	TRBV18	TRBD1	16	TRBJ1-4	TGTGCCAGCTCACCACGGACGGGACAGCCTAATGAAAAACTGTTTTTT	CASSPRTGQPNEKLFF
-	TRBV7-2	-	12	TRBJ2-3	TGTGCCAGCAGCCCCTACCGAGATACGCAGTATTTT	CASSPYRDTQYF
-	TRBV5-1	TRBD1	15	TRBJ2-7	TGCGCCAGCAGCTTGGACGGGACAGGGAAATACGAGCAGTACTTC	CASSLDGTGKYEQYF
-	TRBV9	-	14	TRBJ2-1	TGTGCCAGCAGCCCCCGGACTGCCTACAATGAGCAGTTCTTC	CASSPRTAYNEQFF
-	TRBV27	TRBD1	16	TRBJ2-7	TGTGCCAGCAGCCCCTCCGGCGGGGACAGGACCTACGAGCAGTACTTC	CASSPSGGDRTYEQYF
-	TRBV2	-	13	TRBJ2-7	TGTGCCAGCAGTGAAGCGCTACCCTACGAGCAGTACTTC	CASSEALPYEQYF
-	TRBV9	TRBD2	16	TRBJ2-2	TGTGCCAGCAGCGTAGTGGATAGCGGGGGGTTCGGGGAGCTGTTTTTT	CASSVVDSGGFGELFF
few	TRBV2	-	14	TRBJ2-2	TGTGCCAGCACGATCCGTCGAGGGACCGGGGAGCTGTTTTTT	CASTIRRGTGELFF
-	TRBV7-3	TRBD1	16	TRBJ2-7	TGTGCCAGCAGCCGATACGACAGGGCAGGTTTTTACGAGCAGTACTTC	CASSRYDRAGFYEQYF
-	TRBV7-2	-	13	TRBJ2-3	TGTGCCAGCAGCTTGGACGCTACGGGGGTCCAGTATTTT	CASSLDATGVQYF
-	TRBV2	-	11	TRBJ2-1	TGTGCCAGCACGGAGGGTAATGAGCAGTTCTTC	CASTEGNEQFF
once	TRBV2	-	14	TRBJ2-7	TGTGCCAGCAGTGACGGCAGGGGACGCTACGAGCAGTACTTC	CASSDGRGRYEQYF
-	TRBV7-9	TRBD1	15	TRBJ2-1	TGTGCCAGCAGCTTTGACAGGGGGCCCTACAATGAGCAGTTCTTC	CASSFDRGPYNEQFF
-	TRBV2	-	13	TRBJ2-1	TGTGCCAGCACCTTGGGGGCAGCCAATGAGCAGTTCTTC	CASTLGAANEQFF